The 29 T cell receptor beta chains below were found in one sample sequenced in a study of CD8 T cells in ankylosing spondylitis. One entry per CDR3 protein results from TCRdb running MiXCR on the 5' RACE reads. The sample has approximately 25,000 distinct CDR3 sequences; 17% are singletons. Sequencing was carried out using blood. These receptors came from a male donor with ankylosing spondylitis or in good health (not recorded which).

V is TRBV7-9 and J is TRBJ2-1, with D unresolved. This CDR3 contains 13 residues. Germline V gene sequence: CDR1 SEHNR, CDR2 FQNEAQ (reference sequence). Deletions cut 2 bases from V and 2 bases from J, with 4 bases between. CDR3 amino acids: CASSLTAYNEQFF. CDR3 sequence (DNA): TGTGCCAGCAGCTTAACGGCCTACAATGAGCAGTTCTTC.

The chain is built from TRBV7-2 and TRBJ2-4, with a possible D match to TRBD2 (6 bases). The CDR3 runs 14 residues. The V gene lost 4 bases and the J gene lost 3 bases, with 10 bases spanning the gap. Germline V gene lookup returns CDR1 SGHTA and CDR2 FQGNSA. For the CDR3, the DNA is TGTGCCAGCAGCTCCAGGGAGGACAAAAACATTCAGTACTTC. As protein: CASSSREDKNIQYF.

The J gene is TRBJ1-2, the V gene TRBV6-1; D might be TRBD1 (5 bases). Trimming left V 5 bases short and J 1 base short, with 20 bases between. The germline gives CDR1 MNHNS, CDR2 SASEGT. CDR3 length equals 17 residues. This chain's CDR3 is CASSRRGGPTDNYGYTF. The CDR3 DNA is TGTGCCAGCAGTAGACGTGGGGGTCCTACGGATAACTATGGCTACACCTTC.

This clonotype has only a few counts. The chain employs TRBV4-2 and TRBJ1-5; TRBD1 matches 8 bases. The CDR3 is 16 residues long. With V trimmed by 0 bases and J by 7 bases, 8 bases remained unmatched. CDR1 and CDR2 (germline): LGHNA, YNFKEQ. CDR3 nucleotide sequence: TGTGCCAGCAGCCAAGATCATTCAGGGGGCAGCCAGCCCCAGCATTTT. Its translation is CASSQDHSGGSQPQHF.

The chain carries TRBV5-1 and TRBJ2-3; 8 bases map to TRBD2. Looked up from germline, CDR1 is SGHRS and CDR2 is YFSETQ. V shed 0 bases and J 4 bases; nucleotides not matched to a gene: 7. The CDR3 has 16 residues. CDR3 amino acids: CASSLGDGRAADTQYF. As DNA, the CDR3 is TGCGCCAGCAGCTTGGGGGACGGGAGGGCCGCAGATACGCAGTATTTT.

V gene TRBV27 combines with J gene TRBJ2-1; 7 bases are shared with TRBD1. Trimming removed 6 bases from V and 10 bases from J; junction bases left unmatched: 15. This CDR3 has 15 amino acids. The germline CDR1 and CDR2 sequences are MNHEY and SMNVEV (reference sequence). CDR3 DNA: TGTGCCAGCAGGGGGACAGAGGTAGATTTTGGGGAGCAGTTCTTC. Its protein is CASRGTEVDFGEQFF.

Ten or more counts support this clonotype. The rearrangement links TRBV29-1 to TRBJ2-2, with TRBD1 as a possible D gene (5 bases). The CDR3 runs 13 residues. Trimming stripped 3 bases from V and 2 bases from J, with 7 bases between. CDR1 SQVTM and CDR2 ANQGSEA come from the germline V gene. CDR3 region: CSVDRANTGELFF. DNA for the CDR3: TGCAGCGTTGACAGGGCTAACACCGGGGAGCTGTTTTTT.

This chain's CDR3 is CASSGLGETQYF. For the CDR3, the DNA is TGTGCCAGCAGCGGGCTAGGAGAGACCCAGTACTTC. The chain couples TRBV28 to TRBJ2-5; D gene unclear. This CDR3 region has 12 residues. V lost 6 bases and J 4 bases, leaving 9 bases between the germline ends. Germline V gives CDR1 MDHEN, CDR2 SYDVKM.

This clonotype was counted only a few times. CDR3 in DNA: TGCGCCAGCAGCAGGAACCCCCAGGCACCCACAGATACGCAGTATTTT. As protein: CASSRNPQAPTDTQYF. J is TRBJ2-3 and V is TRBV5-1; D remains unclear. CDR1 and CDR2 from the germline V gene are SGHRS and YFSETQ. Trimming took off 4 bases at V and 2 bases at J, with 17 bases between the two ends. The CDR3 extends over 16 amino acids.

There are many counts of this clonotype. The CDR3 sequence: CASSGSRSSTGELFF. CDR3 DNA sequence: TGTGCCAGCAGTGGGAGCAGATCCTCAACCGGGGAGCTGTTTTTT. This sequence joins TRBV6-6 and TRBJ2-2, with a possible D match to TRBD2 (5 bases). The CDR3 spans 15 residues. The germline gives CDR1 MNHNY, CDR2 SVGAGI (reference sequence). V lost 5 bases, J lost 5 bases, and 15 bases lay in between.

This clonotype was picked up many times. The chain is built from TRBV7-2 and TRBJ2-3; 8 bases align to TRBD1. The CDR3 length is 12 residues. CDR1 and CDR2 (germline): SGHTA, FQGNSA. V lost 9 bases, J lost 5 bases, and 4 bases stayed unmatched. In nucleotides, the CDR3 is TGTGCCAGTGTACAGGGGGTAGATACGCAGTATTTT. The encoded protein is CASVQGVDTQYF. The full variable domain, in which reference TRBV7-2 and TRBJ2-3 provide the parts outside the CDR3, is GAGVSQSPSNKVTEKGKDVELRCDPISGHTALYWYRQSLGQGLEFLIYFQGNSAPDKSGLPSDRFSAERTGGSVSTLTIQRTQQEDSAVYLCASVQGVDTQYFGPGTRLTVL.

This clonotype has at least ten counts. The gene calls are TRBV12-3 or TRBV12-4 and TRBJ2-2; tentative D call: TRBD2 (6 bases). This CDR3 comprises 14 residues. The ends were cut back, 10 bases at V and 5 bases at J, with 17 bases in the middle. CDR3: CATLPGGRTGELFF. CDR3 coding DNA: TGTGCCACCCTACCCGGGGGTAGGACCGGGGAGCTGTTTTTT.

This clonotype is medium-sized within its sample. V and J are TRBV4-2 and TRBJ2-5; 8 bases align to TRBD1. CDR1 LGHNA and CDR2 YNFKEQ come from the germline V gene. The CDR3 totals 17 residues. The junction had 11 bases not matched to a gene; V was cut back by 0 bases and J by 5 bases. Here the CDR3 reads CASSQDSGAGGTETQYF. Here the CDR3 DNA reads TGTGCCAGCAGCCAAGATTCGGGGGCAGGGGGCACGGAGACCCAGTACTTC.

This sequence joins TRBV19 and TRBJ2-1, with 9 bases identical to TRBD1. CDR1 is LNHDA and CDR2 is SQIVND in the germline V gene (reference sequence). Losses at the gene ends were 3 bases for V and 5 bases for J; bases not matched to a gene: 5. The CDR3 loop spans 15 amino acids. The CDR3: CASSMDRGSHNEQFF. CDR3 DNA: TGTGCCAGTAGTATGGACAGGGGTTCCCACAATGAGCAGTTCTTC. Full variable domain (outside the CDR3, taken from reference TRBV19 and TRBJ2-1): DGGITQSPKYLFRKEGQNVTLSCEQNLNHDAMYWYRQDPGQGLRLIYYSQIVNDFQKGDIAEGYSVSREKKESFPLTVTSAQKNPTAFYLCASSMDRGSHNEQFFGPGTRLTVL.

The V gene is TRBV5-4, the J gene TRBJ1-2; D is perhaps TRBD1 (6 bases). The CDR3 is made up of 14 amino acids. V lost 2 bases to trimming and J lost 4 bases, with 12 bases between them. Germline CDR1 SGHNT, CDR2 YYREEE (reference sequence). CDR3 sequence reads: CASSFGQPAYGYTF. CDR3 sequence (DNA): TGTGCCAGCAGCTTCGGACAGCCTGCCTATGGCTACACCTTC.

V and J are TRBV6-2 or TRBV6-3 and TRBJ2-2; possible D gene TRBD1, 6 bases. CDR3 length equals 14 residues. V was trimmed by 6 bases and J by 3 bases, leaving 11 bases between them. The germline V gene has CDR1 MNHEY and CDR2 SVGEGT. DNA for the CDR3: TGTGCCAGCAGGGGGACAATGCACACCGGGGAGCTGTTTTTT. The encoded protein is CASRGTMHTGELFF.

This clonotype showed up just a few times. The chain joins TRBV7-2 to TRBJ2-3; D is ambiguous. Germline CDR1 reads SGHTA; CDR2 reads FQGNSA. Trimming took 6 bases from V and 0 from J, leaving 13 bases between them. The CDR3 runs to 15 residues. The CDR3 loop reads CASSVPRSSTDTQYF. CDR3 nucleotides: TGTGCCAGCAGTGTTCCACGGTCTAGCACAGATACGCAGTATTTT.

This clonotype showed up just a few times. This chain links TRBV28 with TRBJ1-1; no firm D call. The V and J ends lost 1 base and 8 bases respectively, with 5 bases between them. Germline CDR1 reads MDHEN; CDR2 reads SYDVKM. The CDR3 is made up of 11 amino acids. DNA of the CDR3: TGTGCCAGCAGTTTATCCGGAGAAGCTTTCTTT. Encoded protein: CASSLSGEAFF.

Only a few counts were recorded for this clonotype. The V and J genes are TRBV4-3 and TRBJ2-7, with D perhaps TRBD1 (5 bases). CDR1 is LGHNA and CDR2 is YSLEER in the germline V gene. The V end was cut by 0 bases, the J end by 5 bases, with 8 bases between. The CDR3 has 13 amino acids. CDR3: CASSQEPRDEQYF. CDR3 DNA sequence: TGCGCCAGCAGCCAAGAGCCCAGGGACGAGCAGTACTTC.

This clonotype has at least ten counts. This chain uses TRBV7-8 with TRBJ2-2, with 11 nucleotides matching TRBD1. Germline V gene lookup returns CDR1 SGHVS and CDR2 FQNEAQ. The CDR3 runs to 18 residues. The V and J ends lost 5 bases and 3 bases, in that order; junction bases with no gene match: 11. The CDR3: CASSLETGQGAHTGELFF. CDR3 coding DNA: TGTGCCAGCAGCCTAGAGACCGGACAGGGGGCCCACACCGGGGAGCTGTTTTTT.

CDR3 sequence: CSVEASGGPTGELFF. CDR3 nucleotides: TGCAGCGTTGAGGCTAGCGGGGGGCCGACCGGGGAGCTGTTTTTT. The J gene is TRBJ2-2, the V gene TRBV29-1; 11 nucleotides line up with TRBD2. The CDR3 extends over 15 amino acids. The ends lost 3 bases at V and 5 bases at J; junction bases unmatched: 5. CDR1 SQVTM and CDR2 ANQGSEA come from the germline V gene.

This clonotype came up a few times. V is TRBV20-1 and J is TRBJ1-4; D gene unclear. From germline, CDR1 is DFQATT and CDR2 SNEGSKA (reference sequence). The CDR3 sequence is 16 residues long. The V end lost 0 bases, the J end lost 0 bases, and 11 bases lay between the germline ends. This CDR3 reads CSARDSRVPTNEKLFF. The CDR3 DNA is TGCAGTGCTAGAGACTCTAGGGTTCCAACTAATGAAAAACTGTTTTTT.

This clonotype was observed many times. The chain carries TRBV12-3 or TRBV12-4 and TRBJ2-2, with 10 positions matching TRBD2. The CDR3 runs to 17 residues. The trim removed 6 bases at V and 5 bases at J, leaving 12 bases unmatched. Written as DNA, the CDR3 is TGTGCCAGCAGGTTGCCCCTAGCGGGAGTACTAACCGGGGAGCTGTTTTTT. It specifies CASRLPLAGVLTGELFF.

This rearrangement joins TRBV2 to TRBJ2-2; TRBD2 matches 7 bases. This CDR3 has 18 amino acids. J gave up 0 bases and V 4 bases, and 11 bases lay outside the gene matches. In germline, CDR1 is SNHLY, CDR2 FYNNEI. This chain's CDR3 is CASSGVGGTRSNTGELFF. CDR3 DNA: TGTGCCAGCAGTGGAGTCGGGGGGACCCGATCGAACACCGGGGAGCTGTTTTTT.

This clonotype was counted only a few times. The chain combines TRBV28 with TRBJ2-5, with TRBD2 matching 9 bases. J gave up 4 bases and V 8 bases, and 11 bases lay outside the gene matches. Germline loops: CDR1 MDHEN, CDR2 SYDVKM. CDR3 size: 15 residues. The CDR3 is CASGLRAGGGETQYF. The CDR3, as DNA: TGTGCCAGCGGACTCCGAGCGGGGGGAGGAGAGACCCAGTACTTC.

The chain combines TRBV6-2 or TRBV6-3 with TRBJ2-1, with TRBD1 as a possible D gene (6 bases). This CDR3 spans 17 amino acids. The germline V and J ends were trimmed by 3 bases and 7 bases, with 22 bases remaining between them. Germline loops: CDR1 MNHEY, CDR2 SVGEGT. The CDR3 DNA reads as TGTGCCAGCAGTTATCCCAAACAGGGAAGGGTCCGAAATGAGCAGTTCTTC. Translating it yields CASSYPKQGRVRNEQFF.

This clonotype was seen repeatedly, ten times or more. CDR3: CASSLENGKKNIQYF. The DNA of the CDR3 is TGTGCCAGCAGCTTGGAAAACGGGAAAAAAAACATTCAGTACTTC. This chain links TRBV5-5 with TRBJ2-4; D possibly corresponds to TRBD2 (5 bases). CDR1 is SGHKS, CDR2 YYEKEE, per germline (reference sequence). There are 15 residues in the CDR3. With 0 bases removed from V and 4 bases from J, the gap between germline ends came to 11 bases.

CDR3 nucleotide sequence: TGCAGCGTTCACAAGGGGGCGAACACTGAAGCTTTCTTT. Translation gives CSVHKGANTEAFF. J is TRBJ1-1 and V is TRBV29-1; 7 nucleotides align to TRBD1. V trimming: 5 bases; J trimming: 1 base; junction bases outside the gene matches: 4. This CDR3 has 13 residues. The germline V gene encodes CDR1 SQVTM and CDR2 ANQGSEA.

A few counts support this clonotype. The CDR3 here is CASSYGPYSVNIQYF. CDR3 bases: TGTGCCAGCAGCTATGGGCCCTATTCTGTGAACATTCAGTACTTC. The chain joins TRBV6-2 or TRBV6-3 to TRBJ2-4; D not resolved. Germline CDR1 reads MNHEY; CDR2 reads SVGEGT. The CDR3 length is 15 residues. Trimming took 6 bases from V and 7 from J, leaving 19 bases between them.